This entry describes one T cell receptor beta chain. Its antigen remains unknown. This specimen belongs to a study of T cells after yellow fever vaccination. Findings of the study overall: Relatively few clonotypes were ones that appeared in both CD4 and CD8 compartments. Contaminants from the bulk population, in the form of abundant clonotypes, could be found in FACS-sorted repertoires.

MiXCR, run by TCRdb on the 5' RACE reads, gives a single entry per CDR3 protein. The table has about 580,000 distinct CDR3 sequences, about 15% seen once; the top ten hold approximately 15%. The sample consisted of PBMCs, taken around 5 days after the first yellow fever vaccination. This clonotype was sampled from a young man who received the YFV17D yellow fever vaccine.

The chain's CDR3 is CASSPGRLAETGELFF. The CDR3 coding sequence is TGCGCCAGCAGCCCGGGGAGGCTAGCGGAGACCGGGGAGCTGTTTTTT. The V call is TRBV4-3, the J call TRBJ2-2, with 7 nucleotides matching TRBD2. This CDR3 has 16 amino acids. CDR1 and CDR2 (germline): LGHNA, YSLEER. J lost 5 bases, V lost 4 bases, and 10 bases had no gene match.